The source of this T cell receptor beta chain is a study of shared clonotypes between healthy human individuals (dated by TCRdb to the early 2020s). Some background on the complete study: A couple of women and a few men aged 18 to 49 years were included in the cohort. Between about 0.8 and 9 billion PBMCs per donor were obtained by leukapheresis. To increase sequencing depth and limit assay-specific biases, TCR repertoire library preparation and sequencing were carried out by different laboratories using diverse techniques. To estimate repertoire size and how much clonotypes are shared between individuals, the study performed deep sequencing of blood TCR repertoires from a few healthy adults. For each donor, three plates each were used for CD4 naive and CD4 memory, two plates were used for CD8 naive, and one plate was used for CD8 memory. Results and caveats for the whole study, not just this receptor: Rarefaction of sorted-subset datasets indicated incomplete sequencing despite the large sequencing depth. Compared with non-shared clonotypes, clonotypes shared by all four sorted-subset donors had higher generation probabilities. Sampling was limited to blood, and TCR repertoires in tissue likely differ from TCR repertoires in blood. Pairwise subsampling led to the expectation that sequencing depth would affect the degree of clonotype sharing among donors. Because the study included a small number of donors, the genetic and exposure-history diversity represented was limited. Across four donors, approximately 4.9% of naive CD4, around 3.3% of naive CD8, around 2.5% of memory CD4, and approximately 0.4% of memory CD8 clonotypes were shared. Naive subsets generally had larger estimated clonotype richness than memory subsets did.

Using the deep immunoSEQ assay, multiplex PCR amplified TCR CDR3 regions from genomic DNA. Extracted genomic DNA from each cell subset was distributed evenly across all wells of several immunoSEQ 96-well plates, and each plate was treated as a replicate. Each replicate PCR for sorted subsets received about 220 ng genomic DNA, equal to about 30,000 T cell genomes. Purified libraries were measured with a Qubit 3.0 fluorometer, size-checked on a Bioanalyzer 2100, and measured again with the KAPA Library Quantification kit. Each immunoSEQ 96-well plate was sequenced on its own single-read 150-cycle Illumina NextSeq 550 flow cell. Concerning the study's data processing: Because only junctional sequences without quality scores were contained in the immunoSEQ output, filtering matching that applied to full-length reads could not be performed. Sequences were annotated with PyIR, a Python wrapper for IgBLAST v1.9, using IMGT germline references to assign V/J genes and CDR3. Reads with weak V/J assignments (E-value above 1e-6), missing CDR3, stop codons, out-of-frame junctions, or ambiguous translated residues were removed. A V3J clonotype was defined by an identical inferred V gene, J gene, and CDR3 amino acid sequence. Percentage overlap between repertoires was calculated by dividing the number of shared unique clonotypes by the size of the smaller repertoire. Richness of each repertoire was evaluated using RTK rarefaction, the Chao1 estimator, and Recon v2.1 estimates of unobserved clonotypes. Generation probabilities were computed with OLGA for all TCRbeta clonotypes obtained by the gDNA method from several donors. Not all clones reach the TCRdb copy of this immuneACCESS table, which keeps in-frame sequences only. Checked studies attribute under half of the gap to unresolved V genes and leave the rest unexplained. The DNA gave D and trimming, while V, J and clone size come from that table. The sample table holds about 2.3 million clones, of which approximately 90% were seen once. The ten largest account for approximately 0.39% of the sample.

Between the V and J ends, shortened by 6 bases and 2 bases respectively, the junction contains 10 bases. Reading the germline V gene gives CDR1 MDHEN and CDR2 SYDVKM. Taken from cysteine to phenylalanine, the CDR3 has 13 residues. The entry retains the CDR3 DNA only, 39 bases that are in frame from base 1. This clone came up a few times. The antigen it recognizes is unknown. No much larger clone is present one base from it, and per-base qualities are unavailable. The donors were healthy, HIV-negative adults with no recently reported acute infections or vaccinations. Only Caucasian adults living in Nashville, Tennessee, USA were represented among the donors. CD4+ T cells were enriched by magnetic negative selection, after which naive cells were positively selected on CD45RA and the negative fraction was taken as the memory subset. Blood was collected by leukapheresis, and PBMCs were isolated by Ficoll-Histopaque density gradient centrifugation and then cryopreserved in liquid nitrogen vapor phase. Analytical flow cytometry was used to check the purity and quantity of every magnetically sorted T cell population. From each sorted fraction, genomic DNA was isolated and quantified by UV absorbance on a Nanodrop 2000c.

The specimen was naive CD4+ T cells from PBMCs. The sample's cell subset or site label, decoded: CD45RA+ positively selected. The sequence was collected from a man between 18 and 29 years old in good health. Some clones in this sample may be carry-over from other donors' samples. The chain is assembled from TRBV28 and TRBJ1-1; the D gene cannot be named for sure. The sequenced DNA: TGTGCCAGCAGCCGGGATAGCAACACTGAAGCTTTCTTT. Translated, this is CASSRDSNTEAFF.